This T cell receptor beta chain was recorded in a study of blood T cell repertoires in COVID-19. Study summary: From the United States, Italy and Spain came samples of acute and convalescent COVID-19. From T cells, B-cell-depleted T cells, or PBMCs came the material, which was cDNA or gDNA.

CDR3 length: 14 residues. Trimming left V 7 bases short and J 4 bases short, with 17 bases between. Germline V gene sequence: CDR1 SQVTM, CDR2 ANQGSEA. Original data processing: Scientists estimated how many nucleated cells there were by amplifying reference gene primers. Sequencing was performed with immunoSEQ multiplex PCR; in TCRdb, only in-frame clones are kept and a portion is missing. The V and J calls and clone size come from that table; D and trimming were worked out from the DNA. The sample consists of 100,000 to 120,000 clones, 65% to 90% of them appearing once. This TCR derives from a woman in her sixties with acute or convalescent COVID-19. The sample taken for sequencing was peripheral blood. The rearrangement links TRBV29-1 to TRBJ1-3; D call uncertain. CDR3 amino acids: CSAGSTVGGNTIYF. CDR3 DNA: TGCAGCGCCGGTAGCACTGTTGGAGGAAACACCATATATTTT. Variable domain in full (rest from reference TRBV29-1 and TRBJ1-3): SAVISQKPSRDICQRGTSLTIQCQVDSQVTMMFWYRQQPGQSLTLIATANQGSEATYESGFVIDKFPISRPNLTFSTLTVSNMSPEDSSIYLCSAGSTVGGNTIYFGEGSWLTVV.